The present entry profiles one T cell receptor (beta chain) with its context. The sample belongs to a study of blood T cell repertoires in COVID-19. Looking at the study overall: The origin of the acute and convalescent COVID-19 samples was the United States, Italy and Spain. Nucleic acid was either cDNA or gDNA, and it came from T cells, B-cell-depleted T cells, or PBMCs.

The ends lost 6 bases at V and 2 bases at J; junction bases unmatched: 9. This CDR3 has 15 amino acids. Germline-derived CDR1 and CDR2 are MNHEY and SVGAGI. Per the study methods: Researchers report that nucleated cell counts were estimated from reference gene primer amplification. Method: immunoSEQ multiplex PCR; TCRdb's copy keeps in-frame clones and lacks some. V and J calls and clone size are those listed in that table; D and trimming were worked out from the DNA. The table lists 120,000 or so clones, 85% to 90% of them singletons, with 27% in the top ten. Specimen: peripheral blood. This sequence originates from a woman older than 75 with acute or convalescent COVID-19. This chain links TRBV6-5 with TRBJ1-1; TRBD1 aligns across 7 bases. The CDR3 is CASRSRDRSNTEAFF. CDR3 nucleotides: TGTGCCAGCAGGAGCAGGGACAGATCAAACACTGAAGCTTTCTTT.